This T cell receptor beta chain was retrieved from a study of cytomegalovirus exposure and HLA in healthy donors. Donors were nominally healthy when sampled, though unrecorded immune exposures were likely. The V gene's germline CDR1 is MNHEY and CDR2 SMNVEV (reference sequence). CDR3 size: 13 residues. V was clipped by 6 bases and J by 6 bases, with 11 bases between them. Comments on this clone: The antigen is undetermined.

Study-level results: According to reports, the classifier identified cytomegalovirus status with high specificity and sensitivity. A later analysis associated 16,951 TCR beta sequences with HLA alleles at a 0.05 false discovery rate.

The PCR made use of 60 Vbeta and 13 Jbeta primers. Authors' processing steps: In a later analysis, the count reached 75 million to 90 million unique TCR beta chains, with roughly 9.9 million shared. Repertoires were generated with immunoSEQ multiplex PCR, while TCRdb's copy carries only in-frame clones and drops some. That table supplies the V and J calls and clone size; D and trimming were determined from the DNA. The repertoire includes 150,000 to 200,000 clones, roughly 79% of them detected once, and roughly 0.99% sits in the top ten. The receptor was isolated from a middle-aged woman in good health and CMV-seronegative. The sample consisted of PBMCs. The chain is built from TRBV27 and TRBJ1-4; D is uncertain. This CDR3 is CASRPHGDEKLFF. The CDR3 nucleotides are TGTGCCAGCAGGCCCCACGGGGATGAAAAACTGTTTTTT.